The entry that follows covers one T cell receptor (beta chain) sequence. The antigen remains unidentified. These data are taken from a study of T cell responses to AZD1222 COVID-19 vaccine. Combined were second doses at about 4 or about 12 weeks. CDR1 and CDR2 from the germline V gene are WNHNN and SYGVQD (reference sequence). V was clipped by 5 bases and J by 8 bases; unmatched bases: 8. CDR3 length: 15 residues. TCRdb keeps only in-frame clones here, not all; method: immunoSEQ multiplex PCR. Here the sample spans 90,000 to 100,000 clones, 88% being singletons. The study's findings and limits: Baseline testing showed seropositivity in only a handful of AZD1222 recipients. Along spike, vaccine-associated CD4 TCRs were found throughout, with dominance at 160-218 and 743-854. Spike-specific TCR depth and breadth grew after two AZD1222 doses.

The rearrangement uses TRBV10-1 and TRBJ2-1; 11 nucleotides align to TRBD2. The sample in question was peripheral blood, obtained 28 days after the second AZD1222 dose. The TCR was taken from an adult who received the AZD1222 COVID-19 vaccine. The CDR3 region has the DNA TGCGCCAGCAGTACCACTAGCGGGAGTAGGTATGAGCAGTTCTTC. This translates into CASSTTSGSRYEQFF.